This T cell receptor beta chain was identified in a study of T-cell reconstitution after alpha-beta-depleted transplantation in children (dated by TCRdb to 2016 to 2018). Study-wide context: Using TCR repertoire profiling, the study quantitatively followed how T-cell immune reconstitution unfolded in children after TCRalphabeta/CD19-depleted allogeneic hematopoietic cell transplantation.

With regard to this clonotype: Its binding antigen is unknown. The record has no base qualities; no much larger clone is one base away.

The protocol used for the library was PCR. The run used an Illumina HiSeq 2500. TCR libraries were prepared with molecular barcoding, using unique molecular identifiers to normalize TCRbeta repertoire quantification. Using fastp at Q25 and MiXCR, TCRdb reprocessed the public reads and kept productive beta chains. Entries are consolidated by CDR3 protein sequence, retaining the most common genes and DNA. The sample has just under 550,000 distinct CDR3 sequences on record, 15% to 20% of them singletons. The ten largest clonotypes hold around 3.3% of the sample. For CDR1 and CDR2, the germline V gene lists KGHDR and SFDVKD. The CDR3 numbers 15 residues from cysteine through phenylalanine. The retained sequence is limited to the CDR3, 45 bases, with the frame set at the first base. Trimming removed 4 bases from V and 4 bases from J, leaving 12 bases between the germline ends.

The clonotype was recovered from a human donor who donated a stem cell graft to a child with acute lymphoblastic leukemia. The chain is assembled from TRBV24-1 and TRBJ2-2; the D gene lacks a confident call. The sequenced sample was PBMCs from the stem cell graft donor, obtained from the stem cell graft. This receptor has the CDR3 CATSDQKGTTGELFF. Here is the DNA: TGTGCCACCAGTGACCAAAAGGGAACCACCGGGGAGCTGTTTTTT.